One T cell receptor (beta chain) is described in this entry. What it binds is not known. The genes are named according to mouse. The sequenced fragment ends 4 residues before the CDR3 boundary, so the rest is inferred from the germline J gene. This record belongs to a study of CD8+ T cells in alopecia areata. Notes on the study in general: Sharing of TCRs across patients appeared less clear than in mice, possibly for HLA-related reasons.

Once RNA had been extracted, it was reverse transcribed into cDNA to act as the sequencing template. This table comes from immunoSEQ multiplex PCR, and its TCRdb copy is limited to in-frame clones, with some not included. The sample includes around 100,000 clones, none of them occurring once. Germline CDR1 reads NSHNY; CDR2 reads SYGAGN. Trimming removed 3 bases from V and 3 bases from J, with 11 bases in between. This CDR3 spans 14 amino acids. The TCR sequence derives from a C3H/HeJ mouse with alopecia areata. MHC haplotype here: H2-k. The chain employs TRBV13-1 and TRBJ2-3, with D tentatively TRBD1 (6 bases). Sequences were obtained from lesional skin. CDR3 loop: CASSVGQGAETLYF. CDR3 bases read: TGTGCCAGCAGTGTGGGTCAGGGGGCAGAA.